This is a list of T cell receptor beta chains from one sample in a study of blood T cell repertoires in COVID-19. Sequencing was performed with immunoSEQ multiplex PCR; in TCRdb, only in-frame clones are kept and a portion is missing. The repertoire holds about 360,000 clones, with approximately 86% as singletons. The material sequenced was peripheral blood. These TCRs come from a woman aged 60-70 years with COVID-19, enrolled during active disease. Each CDR3 is given with its conserved first and last residue. The D gene is left open where the match is weak.

15 TRBV24-1 - CATNYLPTVVHEQYF
17 TRBV7-2 TRBD2 CASSLDRTSGGARELFF
15 TRBV11-2 - CASSLDRHANYGYTF
14 TRBV7-2 - CASSFRQAGLEAFF
14 TRBV7-9 TRBD1 CASSPGDRGYGYTF
15 TRBV18 - CASSPPSRLDTEAFF
18 TRBV4-1 TRBD2 CASSQGPIPSGGIYEQFF
15 TRBV5-1 TRBD1 CASSEIGTGSEKLFF
14 TRBV4-2 - CASSQDRGGGGYTF
13 TRBV4-2 - CASSPGLPPEQYF
18 TRBV10-1 TRBD2 CASSERRGATPGTDTQYF
13 TRBV6-6 - CASSYARQDLSTF
15 TRBV12-5 - CASGFLHRDFDEQYF
15 TRBV18 TRBD1 CASSPRRDSLYGYTF
16 TRBV9 TRBD2 CASSVLSSGFTDTQYF
15 TRBV6-5 TRBD1 CASSHRGLLVNEQFF
15 TRBV10-2 TRBD1 CASSLTGTANQPQHF
16 TRBV19 TRBD1 CASSFTLGQGYQPQHF
14 TRBV30 - CAWTLTTYTGELFF
15 TRBV5-1 TRBD1 CASSPHRGGDTEAFF
16 TRBV19 - CASSILRGHINYGYTF
15 TRBV19 - CASSIPSGGTYGYTF
14 TRBV18 - CASSPTVADTEAFF
16 TRBV6-5 - CASSYGTGLMNTEAFF
11 TRBV5-1 - CASRSDNEQFF
13 TRBV11-2 - CASSPVLSYEQYF
13 TRBV27 - CASSDSANQPQHF
14 TRBV15 - CATSRRVLWDTQYF
13 TRBV3-1/TRBV3-2 - CASSSRGTDTQYF
15 TRBV18 - CASSRGGGSTDTQYF
16 TRBV6-2/TRBV6-3 TRBD1 CASSHFGTGGFYGYTF
15 TRBV30 TRBD1 CAWRIQGASNQPQHF
15 TRBV5-1 - CASSLDGSSYNEQFF
13 TRBV6-1 TRBD1 CASSEAWDREQFF
15 TRBV7-3 TRBD1 CASSATGGPYNEQFF
17 TRBV14 TRBD2 CASSQWARGGSRDEQFF
11 TRBV18 TRBD1 CASSGTDEAFF
14 TRBV7-2 - CASSLQGEGGGYTF
15 TRBV19 TRBD2 CASSIPGGGRDEQFF
14 TRBV6-5 - CASGQGSYNSPLHF
18 TRBV11-2 TRBD1 CASSPIPGQGGTNEKLFF
14 TRBV6-6 - CASSLTGFSYEQYF
13 TRBV9 - CASSQGEPYEQYF
17 TRBV7-8 - CASSLASENWGVDTQYF
17 TRBV15 TRBD2 CATSRPATLTSWGEQFF
18 TRBV11-2 - CASSLVPPTGFGNSPLHF
16 TRBV27 - CASSPISDRNYNEQFF
13 TRBV11-2 - CASSLVGGWGYTF
13 TRBV6-6 - CASRGDNYNEQFF
15 TRBV3-1/TRBV3-2 - CASSQDLSGHYEQYF
11 TRBV5-6 - CASRQSGGYTF
16 TRBV9 - CASSAPGAYDTGELFF
18 TRBV7-8 TRBD2 CASSIGLAGAISYNEQFF